Listed here are 3 T cell receptor beta chains from one sample, sequenced in a study of patients and donors after allogeneic stem cell transplantation. Each CDR3 protein gets one entry after TCRdb re-called the RT-PCR reads with MiXCR. This table has 920,000 or so distinct CDR3 sequences, more than 15% appearing once. The specimen sequenced was blood, either unsorted or a sorted T cell fraction (not recorded which). The receptor source for this set is a human donor who was either an allogeneic HSCT recipient or a stem cell or donor lymphocyte infusion donor (not recorded which). It is not recorded whose cells these are; they may come from a transplant donor.

The table lists this clonotype with many counts. The chain recombines TRBV12-3 or TRBV12-4 with TRBJ1-1; D call uncertain. V lost 3 bases, J lost 6 bases, and 23 bases lay in between. The CDR3 extends over 17 amino acids. CDR3 sequence: CASSLEPPSLVGSEAFF. The CDR3 DNA is TGTGCCAGCAGTTTGGAACCGCCTTCCCTCGTGGGATCTGAAGCTTTCTTT.

The table lists this clonotype with a few counts. The chain is built from TRBV11-2 and TRBJ2-7; D unclear. Germline CDR1 reads SGHAT; CDR2 reads FQNNGV. The length of the CDR3 is 12 residues. V was shortened by 5 bases and J by 2 bases, with 7 bases between the two germline ends. The CDR3 DNA sequence: TGTGCCAGCAGCCACTTAGCCTACGAGCAGTACTTC. Protein sequence: CASSHLAYEQYF.

This clonotype was counted between two and nine times. The chain uses TRBV11-1 and TRBJ2-1, with 9 positions matching TRBD2. Germline V lookup: CDR1 SGHAT, CDR2 FQDESV (reference sequence). V was pared by 0 bases and J by 0 bases, with 9 bases of the junction left unmatched. This CDR3 is 19 amino acids long. In nucleotides, the CDR3 is TGTGCCAGCAGCTTAGCGCGGGTAGCGGGAGCGATCTCCTACAATGAGCAGTTCTTC. Encoded protein: CASSLARVAGAISYNEQFF.